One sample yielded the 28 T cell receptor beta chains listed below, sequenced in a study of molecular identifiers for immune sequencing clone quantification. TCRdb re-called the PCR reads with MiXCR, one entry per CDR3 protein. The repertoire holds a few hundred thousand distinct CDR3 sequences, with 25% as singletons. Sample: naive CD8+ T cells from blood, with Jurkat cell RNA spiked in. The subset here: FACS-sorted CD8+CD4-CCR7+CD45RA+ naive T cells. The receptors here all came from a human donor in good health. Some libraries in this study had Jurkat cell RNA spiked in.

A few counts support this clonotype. The CDR3 is CASSLVEGGSYEQYF. In nucleotides, the CDR3 is TGTGCCAGCAGCTTGGTGGAGGGAGGGTCCTACGAGCAGTACTTC. The chain carries TRBV5-6 and TRBJ2-7; 7 nucleotides match TRBD2. This CDR3 contains 15 residues. Germline assignment: CDR1 SGHDT and CDR2 YYEEEE. Germline trimming cut 0 bases from V and 1 base from J; bases unmatched to any gene: 4.

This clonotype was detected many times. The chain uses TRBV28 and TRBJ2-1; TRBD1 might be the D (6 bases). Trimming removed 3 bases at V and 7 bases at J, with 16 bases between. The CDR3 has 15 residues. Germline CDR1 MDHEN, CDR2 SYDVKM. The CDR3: CASSFRTASFNEQFF. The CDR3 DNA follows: TGTGCCAGCAGTTTTAGGACAGCTTCTTTTAATGAGCAGTTCTTC.

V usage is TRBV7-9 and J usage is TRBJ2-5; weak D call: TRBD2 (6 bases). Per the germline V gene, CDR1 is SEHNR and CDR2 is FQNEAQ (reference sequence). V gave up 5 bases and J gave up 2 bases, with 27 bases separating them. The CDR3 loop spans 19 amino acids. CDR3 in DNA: TGTGCCAGCAGCCTCGGCTTCATAGGGGCTAGCGAACCGCAAGAGACCCAGTACTTC. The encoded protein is CASSLGFIGASEPQETQYF.

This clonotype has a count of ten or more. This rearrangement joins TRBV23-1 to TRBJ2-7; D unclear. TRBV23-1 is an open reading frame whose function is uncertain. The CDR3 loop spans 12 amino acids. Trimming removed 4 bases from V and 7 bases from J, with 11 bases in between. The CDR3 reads CASSPSGREQYF. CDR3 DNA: TGCGCCAGCAGTCCTTCCGGCCGGGAGCAGTACTTC.

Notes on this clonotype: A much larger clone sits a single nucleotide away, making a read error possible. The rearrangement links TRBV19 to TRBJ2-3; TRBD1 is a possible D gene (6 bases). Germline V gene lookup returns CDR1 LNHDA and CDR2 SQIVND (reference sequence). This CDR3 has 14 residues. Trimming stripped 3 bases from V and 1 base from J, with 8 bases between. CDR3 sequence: CASSMGHGTDTQYF. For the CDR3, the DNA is TGTGCCAGTAGTATGGGACACGGCACAGATACGCAGTATTTT.

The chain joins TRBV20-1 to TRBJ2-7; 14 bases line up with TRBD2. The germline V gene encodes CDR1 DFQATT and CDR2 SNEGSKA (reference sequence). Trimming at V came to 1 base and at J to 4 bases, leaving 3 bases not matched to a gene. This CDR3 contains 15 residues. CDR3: CSARARTSGGYEQYF. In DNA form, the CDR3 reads TGCAGTGCTAGAGCCCGGACTAGCGGGGGGTACGAGCAGTACTTC.

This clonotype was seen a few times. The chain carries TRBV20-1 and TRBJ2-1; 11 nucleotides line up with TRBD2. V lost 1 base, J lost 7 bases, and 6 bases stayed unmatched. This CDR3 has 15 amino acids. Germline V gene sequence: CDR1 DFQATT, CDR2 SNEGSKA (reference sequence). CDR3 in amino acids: CSARGTSGYGNEQFF. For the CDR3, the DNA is TGCAGTGCTAGAGGGACTAGCGGGTACGGGAATGAGCAGTTCTTC.

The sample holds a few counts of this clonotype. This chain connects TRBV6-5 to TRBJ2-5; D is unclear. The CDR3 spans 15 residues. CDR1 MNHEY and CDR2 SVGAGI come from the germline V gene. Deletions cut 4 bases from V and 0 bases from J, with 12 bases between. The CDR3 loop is CASSCLHGYQETQYF. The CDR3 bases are TGTGCCAGCAGTTGTCTGCATGGGTACCAAGAGACCCAGTACTTC.

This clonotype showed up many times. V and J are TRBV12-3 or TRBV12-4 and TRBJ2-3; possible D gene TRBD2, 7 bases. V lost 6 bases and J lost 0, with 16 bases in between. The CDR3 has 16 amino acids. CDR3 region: CASSPGEGGSTDTQYF. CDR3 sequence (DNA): TGTGCCAGCAGCCCCGGGGAGGGGGGTAGCACAGATACGCAGTATTTT.

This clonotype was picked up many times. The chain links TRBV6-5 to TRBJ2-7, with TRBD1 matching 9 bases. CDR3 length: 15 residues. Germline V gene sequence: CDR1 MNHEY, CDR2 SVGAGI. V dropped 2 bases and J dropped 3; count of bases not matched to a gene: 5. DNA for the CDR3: TGTGCCAGCAGTTACGAGGGACAGGGTGTCTACGAGCAGTACTTC. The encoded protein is CASSYEGQGVYEQYF.

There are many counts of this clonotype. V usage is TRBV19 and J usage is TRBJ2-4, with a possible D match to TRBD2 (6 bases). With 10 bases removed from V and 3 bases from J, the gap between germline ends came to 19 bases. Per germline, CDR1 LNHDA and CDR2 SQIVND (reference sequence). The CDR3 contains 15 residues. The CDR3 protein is CAIVGTVWIKNIQYF. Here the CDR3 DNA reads TGTGCCATCGTTGGGACTGTATGGATCAAAAACATTCAGTACTTC.

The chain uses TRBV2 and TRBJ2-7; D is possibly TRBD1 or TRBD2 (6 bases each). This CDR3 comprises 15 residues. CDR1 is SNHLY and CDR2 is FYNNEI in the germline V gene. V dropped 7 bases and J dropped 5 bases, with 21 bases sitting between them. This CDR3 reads CASTGGGQGHDEQYF. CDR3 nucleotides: TGTGCCAGCACCGGAGGGGGGCAGGGCCACGACGAGCAGTACTTC.

The CDR3 DNA follows: TGTGCCAGCAGCCTACCCGGACTAGAAGGCACAGATACGCAGTATTTT. This sequence encodes CASSLPGLEGTDTQYF. The chain has TRBV13 and TRBJ2-3, with 7 positions matching TRBD2. J was trimmed by 1 base and V by 5 bases; bases with no gene match: 9. The CDR3 runs to 16 residues. Germline V gene sequence: CDR1 PRHDT, CDR2 FYEKMQ (reference sequence).

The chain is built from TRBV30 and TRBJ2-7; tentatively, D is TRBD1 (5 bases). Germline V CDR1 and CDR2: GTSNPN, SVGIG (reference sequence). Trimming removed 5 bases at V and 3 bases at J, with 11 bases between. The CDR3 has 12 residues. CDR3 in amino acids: CAWSVGVYEQYF. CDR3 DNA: TGTGCCTGGTCAGTAGGGGTCTACGAGCAGTACTTC.

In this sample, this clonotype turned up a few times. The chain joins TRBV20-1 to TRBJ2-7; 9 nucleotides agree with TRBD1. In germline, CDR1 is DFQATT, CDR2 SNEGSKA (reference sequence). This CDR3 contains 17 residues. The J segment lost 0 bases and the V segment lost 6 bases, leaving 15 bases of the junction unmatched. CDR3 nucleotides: TGCAGTGCGAGACAGGGGGATATGAGGGGGAGCTCCTACGAGCAGTACTTC. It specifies CSARQGDMRGSSYEQYF.

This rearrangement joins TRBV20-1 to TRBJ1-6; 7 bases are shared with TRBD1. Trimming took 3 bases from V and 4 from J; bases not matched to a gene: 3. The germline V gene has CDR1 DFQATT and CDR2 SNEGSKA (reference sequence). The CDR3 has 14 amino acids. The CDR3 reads CSARGGQYNSPLHF. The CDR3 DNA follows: TGCAGTGCTAGGGGGGGACAGTATAATTCACCCCTCCACTTT.

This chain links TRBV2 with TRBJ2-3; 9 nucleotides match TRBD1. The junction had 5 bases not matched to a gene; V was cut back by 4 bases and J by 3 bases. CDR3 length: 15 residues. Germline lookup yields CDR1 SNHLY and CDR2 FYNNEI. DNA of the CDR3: TGTGCCAGCAGTGGTCTGGACAGGGGTACAGATACGCAGTATTTT. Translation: CASSGLDRGTDTQYF.

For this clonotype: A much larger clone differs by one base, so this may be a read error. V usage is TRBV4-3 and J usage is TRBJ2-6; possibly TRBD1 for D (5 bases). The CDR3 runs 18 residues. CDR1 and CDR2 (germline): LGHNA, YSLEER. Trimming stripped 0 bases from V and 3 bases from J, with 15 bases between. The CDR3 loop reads CASSQDWGILRGANVLTF. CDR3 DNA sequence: TGCGCCAGCAGCCAAGACTGGGGCATACTACGTGGGGCCAACGTCCTGACTTTC.

The CDR3 DNA reads TGTGCCAGCAGTTTACGTGGCGGGGGCTACAATGAGCAGTTCTTC. Translation gives CASSLRGGGYNEQFF. V gene TRBV27 combines with J gene TRBJ2-1; 7 bases agree with TRBD2. The CDR3 loop spans 15 amino acids. Germline V gene lookup returns CDR1 MNHEY and CDR2 SMNVEV (reference sequence). With 2 bases clipped from V and 3 bases from J, the junction kept 4 bases outside the gene matches.

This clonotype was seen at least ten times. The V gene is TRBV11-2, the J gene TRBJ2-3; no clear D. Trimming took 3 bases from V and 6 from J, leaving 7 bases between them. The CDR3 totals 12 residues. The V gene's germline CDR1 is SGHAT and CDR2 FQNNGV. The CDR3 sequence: CASSFLGDTQYF. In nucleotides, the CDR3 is TGTGCCAGCAGCTTTCTGGGCGATACGCAGTATTTT.

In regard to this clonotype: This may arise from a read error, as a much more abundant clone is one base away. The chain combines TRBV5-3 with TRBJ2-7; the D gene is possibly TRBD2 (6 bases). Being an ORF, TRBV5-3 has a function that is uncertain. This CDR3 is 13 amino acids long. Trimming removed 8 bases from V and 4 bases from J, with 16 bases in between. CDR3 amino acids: CASSPGTQYEQYF. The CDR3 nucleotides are TGTGCCAGCAGCCCCGGGACTCAATACGAGCAGTACTTC.

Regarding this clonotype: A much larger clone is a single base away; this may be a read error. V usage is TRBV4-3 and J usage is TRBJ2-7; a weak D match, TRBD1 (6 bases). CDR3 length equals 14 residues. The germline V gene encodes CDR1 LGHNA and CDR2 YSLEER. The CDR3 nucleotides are TGCGCCCGCAGCCCCCGGGACAATTGGGGCGAGCAGTACTTC. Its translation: CARSPRDNWGEQYF.

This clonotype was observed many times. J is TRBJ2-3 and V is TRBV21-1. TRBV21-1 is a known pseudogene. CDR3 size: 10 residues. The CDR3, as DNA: TGTGCCAGCTTCACAGATACGCAGTATTTT. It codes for CASFTDTQYF.

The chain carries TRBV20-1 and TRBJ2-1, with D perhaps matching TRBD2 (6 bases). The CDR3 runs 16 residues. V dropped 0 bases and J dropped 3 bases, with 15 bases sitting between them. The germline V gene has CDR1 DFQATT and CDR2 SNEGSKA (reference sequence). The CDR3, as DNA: TGCAGTGCTAGAGACGTCGGGGGAGTAAACTACAATGAGCAGTTCTTC. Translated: CSARDVGGVNYNEQFF.

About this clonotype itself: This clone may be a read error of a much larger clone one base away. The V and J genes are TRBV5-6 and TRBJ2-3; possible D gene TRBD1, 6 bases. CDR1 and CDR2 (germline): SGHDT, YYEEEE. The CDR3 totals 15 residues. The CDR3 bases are TGTGCCTGCAGCTTGTCGGCAGGGGTAGCAGATACGCAGTATTTT. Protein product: CACSLSAGVADTQYF.

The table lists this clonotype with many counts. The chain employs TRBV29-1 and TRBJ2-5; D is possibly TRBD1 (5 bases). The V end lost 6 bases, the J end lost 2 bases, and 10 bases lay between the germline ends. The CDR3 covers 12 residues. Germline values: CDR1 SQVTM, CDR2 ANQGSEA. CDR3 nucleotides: TGCAGCGTGCTGACAGCGCAAGAGACCCAGTACTTC. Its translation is CSVLTAQETQYF.

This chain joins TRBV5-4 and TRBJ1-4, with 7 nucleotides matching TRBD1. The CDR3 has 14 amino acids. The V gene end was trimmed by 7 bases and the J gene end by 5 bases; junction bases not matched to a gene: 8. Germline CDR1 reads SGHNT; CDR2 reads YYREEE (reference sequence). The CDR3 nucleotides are TGTGCCAGCTCCTATTCAGGGGGAAATGAAAAACTGTTTTTT. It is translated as CASSYSGGNEKLFF. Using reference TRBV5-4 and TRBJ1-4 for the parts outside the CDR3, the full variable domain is ETGVTQSPTHLIKTRGQQVTLRCSSQSGHNTVSWYQQALGQGPQFIFQYYREEENGRGNFPPRFSGLQFPNYSSELNVNALELDDSALYLCASSYSGGNEKLFFGSGTQLSVL.

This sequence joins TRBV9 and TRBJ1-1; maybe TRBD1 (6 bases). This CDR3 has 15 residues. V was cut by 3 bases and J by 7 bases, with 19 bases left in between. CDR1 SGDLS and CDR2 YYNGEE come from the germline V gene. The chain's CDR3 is CASSETVQGLGEAFF. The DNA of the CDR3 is TGTGCCAGCAGCGAGACGGTACAGGGTCTGGGTGAAGCTTTCTTT.